The clone carrying this TCR beta chain was counted ten times or more. The antigen is not known. An absence of ophthalmopathy progression within 18 months meant stable Graves' hyperthyroidism. This sample was taken from a study of T cells in Graves' hyperthyroidism and ophthalmopathy. The CDR3 runs 10 residues. Germline V gives CDR1 MNHEY, CDR2 SMNVEV (reference sequence). Between the trimmed V and J ends, which lost 7 bases and 5 bases, there was a span of 5 bases. The source material, RNA transcripts, was used to amplify TCR beta CDR3 regions. HTBI primers drove first-round RT-PCR of the TCR CDR3. TCRdb recomputed calls from the multiplex PCR reads with MiXCR, one row per CDR3 protein. The table includes about 350,000 distinct CDR3 sequences, approximately 15% detected once. Whole-study findings and limits: Ophthalmopathy was told apart from stable hyperthyroidism by a 13 V-J model.

Sequenced sample: blood. The receptor comes from a woman in her twenties or thirties with Graves' hyperthyroidism. This chain links TRBV27 with TRBJ2-5, with D uncertain. The CDR3 coding sequence is TGTGCCAGCAAGAAGGAGACCCAGTACTTC. As protein: CASKKETQYF.